The present T cell receptor beta chain was sequenced within a study of metastatic and nonmetastatic thyroid tumors (dated by TCRdb to about 2020). At the level of the whole study: For patients with malignant and with benign thyroid disease, the researchers compared repertoires between peripheral blood samples and tumor or nodule tissue samples.

The library was produced with PCR. The sequencer listed for this sample is Illumina HiSeq 4000. High-throughput sequencing was used to profile the TCR beta-chain CDR3 region of every patient. The study's own analysis went as follows. The researchers built a classifier to tell apart papillary thyroid cancer patients with distant metastasis, based on CDR3 differences among clinicopathological groups. The Shannon index was used to assess repertoire diversity, and the Morisita-Horn index was used to assess tumor-blood repertoire similarity. TCRdb took the public reads, trimmed them with fastp at Q25, ran MiXCR for clone calling and kept in-frame beta chains. None of the V and J calls come from the authors' own analysis; TCRdb made them. This sample holds over 15,000 clones; 25% to 30% were observed only once. The ten largest clones add up to over 10% of the sample. No treatment had been received by any patient before thyroid surgery. Patient clinical samples collected from about 2011 to 2018 were retrospectively analysed using T-cell receptor beta sequencing.

This clone was picked up a small number of times. No cognate antigen has been identified for it. Base-call qualities are not available, and no considerably larger clone is one nucleotide away. CDR1 and CDR2, per the germline V gene, are SGHRS and YFSETQ. There are 16 amino acids in the CDR3, from cysteine to phenylalanine inclusive. CDR3 DNA is the only sequence kept; it has 48 bases, read in frame from the first base. Relative to germline, V is 4 bases shorter and J is 0 bases shorter, with 16 bases between their ends. Paper-wide results and their limitations: In both blood and tumor samples, TCR beta diversity was reported to be significantly higher in malignant tumors than in benign nodules.

The clonotype was recovered from a female donor with papillary thyroid cancer or a benign thyroid nodule (not recorded which). Some clones in this sample may be carry-over from other donors' samples. The receptor chain draws on TRBV5-1 and TRBJ1-2, with a tentative D gene TRBD1 over 5 matching bases. Sequenced sample: tumor tissue. The nucleotides read TGCGCCAGCAGCCATGAACAGGTCCCATCTAACTATGGCTACACCTTC. It is translated as CASSHEQVPSNYGYTF.